The clone carrying this T cell receptor beta chain turned up a few times. This entry comes from a study of blood T cell repertoires in COVID-19. Sequencing was performed with immunoSEQ multiplex PCR; in TCRdb, only in-frame clones are kept and a portion is missing. The top ten hold 10% to 15% of the sample, which has around 250,000 clones, about 82% seen once. CDR1 and CDR2 (germline): SNHLY, FYNNEI. The CDR3 runs to 16 residues. V gave up 0 bases and J gave up 6 bases; unmatched junction bases: 8. The sequenced sample was peripheral blood. This receptor was obtained from a man of 80 years or more with acute or convalescent COVID-19. The rearrangement joins TRBV2 to TRBJ1-5, with 7 bases matching TRBD1. The CDR3 DNA is TGTGCCAGCAGTGAAGCGCGTGGGGACAGAGCTCAGCCCCAGCATTTT. It is translated as CASSEARGDRAQPQHF.